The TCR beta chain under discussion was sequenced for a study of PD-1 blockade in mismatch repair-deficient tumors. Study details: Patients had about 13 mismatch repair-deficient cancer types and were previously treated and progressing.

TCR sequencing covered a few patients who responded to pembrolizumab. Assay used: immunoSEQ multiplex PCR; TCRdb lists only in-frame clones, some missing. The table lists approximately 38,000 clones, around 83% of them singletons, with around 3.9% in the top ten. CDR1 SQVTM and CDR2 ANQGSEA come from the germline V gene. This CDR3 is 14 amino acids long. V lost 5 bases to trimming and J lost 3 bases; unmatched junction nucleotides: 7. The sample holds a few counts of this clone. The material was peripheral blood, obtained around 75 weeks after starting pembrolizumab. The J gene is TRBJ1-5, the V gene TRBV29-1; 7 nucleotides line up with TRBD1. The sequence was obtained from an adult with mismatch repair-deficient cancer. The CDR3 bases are TGCAGCGTTCTCACAGGGGCCCCCAATCAGCCCCAGCATTTT. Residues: CSVLTGAPNQPQHF. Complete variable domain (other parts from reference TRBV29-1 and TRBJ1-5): SAVISQKPSRDICQRGTSLTIQCQVDSQVTMMFWYRQQPGQSLTLIATANQGSEATYESGFVIDKFPISRPNLTFSTLTVSNMSPEDSSIYLCSVLTGAPNQPQHFGDGTRLSIL.